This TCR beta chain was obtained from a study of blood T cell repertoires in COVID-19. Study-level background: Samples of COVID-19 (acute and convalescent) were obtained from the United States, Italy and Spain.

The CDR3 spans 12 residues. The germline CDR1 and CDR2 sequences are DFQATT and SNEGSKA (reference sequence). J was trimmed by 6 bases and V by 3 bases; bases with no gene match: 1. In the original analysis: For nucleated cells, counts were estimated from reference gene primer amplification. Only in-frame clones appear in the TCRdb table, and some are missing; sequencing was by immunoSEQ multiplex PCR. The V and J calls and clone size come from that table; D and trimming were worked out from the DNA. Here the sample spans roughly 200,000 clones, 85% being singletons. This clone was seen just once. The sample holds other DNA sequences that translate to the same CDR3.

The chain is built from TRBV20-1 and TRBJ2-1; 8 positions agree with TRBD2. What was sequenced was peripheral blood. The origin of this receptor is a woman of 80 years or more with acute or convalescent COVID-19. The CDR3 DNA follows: TGCAGTGCTAGTCGGGGGGGCAATGAGCAGTTCTTC. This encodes CSASRGGNEQFF.